This T cell receptor (beta chain) emerged from a study of PD-1 blockade in mismatch repair-deficient tumors. Study findings and constraints: After pembrolizumab, tumor-resident clones rose rapidly, then generally contracted before radiologic responses.

A note on this clone: Its target is unknown.

The CDR3 is 14 amino acids. J lost 6 bases, V lost 1 base, and 6 bases had no gene match. Germline loops: CDR1 GTSNPN, CDR2 SVGIG (reference sequence). Specified time point: roughly 11-day in vitro stimulation with candidate neoantigen peptide 6. Every patient had mismatch repair deficiency by PCR or immunohistochemistry. TCRs were sequenced from a few patients responding to pembrolizumab. Several ELISpot-reactive neoantigen peptides each drove an approximately ten-day in vitro stimulation. Sequencing was performed with immunoSEQ multiplex PCR; in TCRdb, only in-frame clones are kept and a portion is missing. This sample yields some 14,000 clones, of which 86% are seen a single time; about 4.6% belongs to the top ten.

The sequence was obtained from an adult with mismatch repair-deficient cancer. This rearrangement joins TRBV30 to TRBJ2-4; 7 positions match TRBD2. Specimen: cells cultured in vitro, collected from a patient treated with pembrolizumab. Here the CDR3 reads CAWSAGTIGNIQYF. CDR3 sequence (DNA): TGTGCCTGGAGTGCCGGGACTATTGGAAACATTCAGTACTTC.